These 31 T cell receptor beta chains originate from one sample sequenced in a study of cytomegalovirus exposure and HLA in healthy donors. PCR primers comprised 60 Vbeta and 13 Jbeta primers. The method was immunoSEQ multiplex PCR; TCRdb's version includes in-frame clones alone and lacks a portion of them. Of approximately 130,000 clones in the sample, roughly 78% were seen once. The sample was PBMCs. These receptors were taken from a man aged 50-59 years in good health and CMV-seropositive.

The rearrangement joins TRBV7-3 to TRBJ2-3; D may be TRBD1 (5 bases). Germline-derived CDR1 and CDR2 are SGHTA and FQGTGA. This CDR3 contains 14 residues. V lost 4 bases and J lost 0, with 8 bases in between. CDR3 in amino acids: CASSSTASTDTQYF. The CDR3 DNA follows: TGTGCCAGCAGCTCGACAGCTAGCACAGATACGCAGTATTTT.

In this sample, this clone turned up a few times. The rearrangement links TRBV19 to TRBJ1-6; the D gene is possibly TRBD1 (6 bases). V gave up 8 bases and J gave up 10 bases, with 24 bases separating them. The germline CDR1 and CDR2 sequences are LNHDA and SQIVND (reference sequence). The CDR3 has 16 amino acids. CDR3 region: CASASLRTGLGSPLHF. The CDR3, as DNA: TGTGCCAGTGCATCCTTACGAACAGGGTTAGGGTCACCCCTCCACTTT.

The chain is built from TRBV4-3 and TRBJ2-1, with 12 bases aligning to TRBD2. J was trimmed by 5 bases and V by 4 bases; bases with no gene match: 3. Per germline, CDR1 LGHNA and CDR2 YSLEER. This CDR3 has 15 residues. The CDR3 protein is CASSRRLAGDNEQFF. The CDR3 DNA follows: TGCGCCAGCAGCCGGAGACTAGCGGGAGACAATGAGCAGTTCTTC.

V gene TRBV6-5 combines with J gene TRBJ2-6; D ambiguous. The CDR3 loop spans 15 amino acids. The germline V gene has CDR1 MNHEY and CDR2 SVGAGI. The ends were cut back, 2 bases at V and 10 bases at J, with 15 bases in the middle. The CDR3 is CASSYQRPPANVLTF. CDR3 in DNA: TGTGCCAGCAGTTACCAAAGACCTCCAGCGAACGTCCTGACTTTC.

The chain joins TRBV14 to TRBJ1-1; D is uncertain. The length of the CDR3 is 12 residues. V was clipped by 2 bases and J by 6 bases, with 7 bases between them. Germline V gene sequence: CDR1 SGHDN, CDR2 FVKESK. Written as DNA, the CDR3 is TGTGCCAGCAGCCAACCCCCCGCTGAAGCTTTCTTT. Protein product: CASSQPPAEAFF.

The chain carries TRBV18 and TRBJ1-3; D is ambiguous. This CDR3 comprises 15 residues. Trimming cost V 3 bases and J 2 bases, with 11 bases left between them. CDR1 KGHSH and CDR2 LQKENI come from the germline V gene. In DNA, the CDR3 is TGTGCCAGCTCACCTCGGCAGGTAGCTGGAAACACCATATATTTT. It is translated as CASSPRQVAGNTIYF.

The chain recombines TRBV10-2 with TRBJ2-6; tentatively, D is TRBD1 (5 bases). CDR1 WSHSY and CDR2 SAAADI come from the germline V gene. CDR3 length: 15 residues. The ends were cut back, 4 bases at V and 3 bases at J, with 10 bases in the middle. As DNA, the CDR3 is TGCGCCAGCAGTGCTTGGGGCCGTGGGGCCAACGTCCTGACTTTC. Amino acids: CASSAWGRGANVLTF.

Only a few counts were recorded for this clone. The V call is TRBV6-6, the J call TRBJ2-2, with 8 nucleotides matching TRBD1. Trimming at V came to 6 bases and at J to 6 bases, leaving 12 bases not matched to a gene. Germline CDR1 and CDR2: MNHNY and SVGAGI (reference sequence). The CDR3 is made up of 16 amino acids. This CDR3 reads CASSHGAGGRAGELFF. In nucleotides, the CDR3 is TGTGCCAGCAGCCACGGGGCAGGGGGCCGGGCCGGGGAGCTGTTTTTT.

Turning to this clone: One end of the junction is discordant with germline, which a read error may explain. This rearrangement joins TRBV5-6 to TRBJ1-3; a weak D match, TRBD1 (5 bases). The CDR3 covers 18 residues. CDR1 SGHDT and CDR2 YYEEEE come from the germline V gene. The CDR3 here is CASSLEFGPGLSGNTIYF. The CDR3, as DNA: TGTGCCAGCAGCTTGGAATTTGGACCGGGACTCTCTGGGAACACCATATATTTT.

This chain uses TRBV27 with TRBJ1-4; D gene uncertain. Trimming took 3 bases from V and 6 from J, leaving 11 bases between them. Germline CDR1 is MNHEY and CDR2 is SMNVEV (reference sequence). The CDR3 is 14 amino acids. The CDR3 nucleotides are TGTGCCAGCAGTTTTGGGAGAGGACATGAAAAACTGTTTTTT. Translating it yields CASSFGRGHEKLFF.

Only a few counts were recorded for this clone. The chain is built from TRBV9 and TRBJ2-1; 9 bases are shared with TRBD1. Trimming took 1 base from V and 7 from J; bases not matched to a gene: 9. Germline-derived CDR1 and CDR2 are SGDLS and YYNGEE. The CDR3 runs 16 residues. Here the CDR3 reads CASSVPRDRETNEQFF. The CDR3 region has the DNA TGTGCCAGCAGCGTACCTCGGGACAGGGAGACTAATGAGCAGTTCTTC.

The chain couples TRBV7-9 to TRBJ2-3; D gene unclear. Germline assignment: CDR1 SEHNR and CDR2 FQNEAQ (reference sequence). The CDR3 is made up of 17 amino acids. V lost 5 bases and J 6 bases, leaving 24 bases between the germline ends. CDR3 sequence: CASSPPRIARPLDTQYF. CDR3 nucleotides: TGTGCCAGCAGCCCACCCCGCATAGCCCGCCCCTTGGATACGCAGTATTTT.

The chain links TRBV7-8 to TRBJ2-1; TRBD1 agrees at 8 bases. Germline lookup yields CDR1 SGHVS and CDR2 FQNEAQ. After removal of 5 bases from V and 0 bases from J, the junction contained 6 bases not matched to a gene. The CDR3 length is 16 residues. CDR3: CASSPRTGNSYNEQFF. The CDR3 DNA is TGTGCCAGCAGCCCCAGGACAGGGAACTCCTACAATGAGCAGTTCTTC.

The genes are TRBV5-1 and TRBJ1-1; D is undetermined. The CDR3 totals 14 residues. Trimming removed 0 bases at V and 4 bases at J, with 10 bases between. Germline loops: CDR1 SGHRS, CDR2 YFSETQ. Here the CDR3 reads CASSLAEVSTEAFF. CDR3 sequence (DNA): TGCGCCAGCAGCTTGGCCGAGGTTAGCACTGAAGCTTTCTTT.

The chain employs TRBV5-1 and TRBJ1-3; no firm D call. Germline V lookup: CDR1 SGHRS, CDR2 YFSETQ. The CDR3 extends over 15 amino acids. V was clipped by 0 bases and J by 0 bases, with 7 bases between them. For the CDR3, the DNA is TGCGCCAGCAGCTTGGCGCCGGTCTCTGGAAACACCATATATTTT. Amino acids: CASSLAPVSGNTIYF.

As concerns this clone: An end of the junction does not agree with germline; a read error may underlie this. Different DNA sequences within this sample yield the same CDR3. V and J are TRBV28 and TRBJ2-5; D might be TRBD1 (5 bases). The germline gives CDR1 MDHEN, CDR2 SYDVKM. This CDR3 is built from 13 residues. Here the CDR3 reads CASSLPGQETQYF. The CDR3 region has the DNA TGTGCCAGTAGTTTGCCAGGGCAAGAGACCCAGTACTTC.

For this clone: In the same sample, other DNA sequences code for this CDR3. The J gene is TRBJ2-5, the V gene TRBV6-5, with D tentatively TRBD1 (5 bases). The germline V gene encodes CDR1 MNHEY and CDR2 SVGAGI. The CDR3 covers 14 residues. Trimming shortened V by 3 bases and J by 1 base, and 9 bases separated the two germline ends. This CDR3 is CASSYDRGQETQYF. DNA of the CDR3: TGTGCCAGCAGTTATGATAGGGGCCAAGAGACCCAGTACTTC.

This clone turned up a few times. The chain joins TRBV5-4 to TRBJ1-1; D uncertain. CDR1 and CDR2 from the germline V gene are SGHNT and YYREEE (reference sequence). CDR3 length: 14 residues. V was pared by 0 bases and J by 5 bases, with 11 bases between. DNA of the CDR3: TGTGCCAGCAGCTTGGAGGCGCGGAGGACTGAAGCTTTCTTT. This codes for CASSLEARRTEAFF.

The chain couples TRBV10-1 to TRBJ2-1; D is ambiguous. CDR1 is WNHNN and CDR2 is SYGVQD in the germline V gene (reference sequence). V lost 3 bases and J 6 bases, leaving 3 bases between the germline ends. The CDR3 consists of 11 residues. The CDR3 protein is CASSELNEQFF. The CDR3 bases are TGCGCCAGCAGTGAACTCAATGAGCAGTTCTTC.

This clone has a handful of counts. This sequence joins TRBV5-1 and TRBJ1-1, with unresolved D. This CDR3 spans 14 amino acids. Trimming took 0 bases from V and 8 from J, leaving 14 bases between them. Per the germline V gene, CDR1 is SGHRS and CDR2 is YFSETQ. DNA of the CDR3: TGCGCCAGCAGCTTGGGGGCTCAAGTCGTAGAAGCTTTCTTT. Encoded protein: CASSLGAQVVEAFF.

This chain joins TRBV9 and TRBJ1-5; D remains unclear. Trimming took off 0 bases at V and 5 bases at J, with 12 bases between the two ends. CDR3 size: 15 residues. In germline, CDR1 is SGDLS, CDR2 YYNGEE. This chain's CDR3 is CASSVGGLSYQPQHF. The DNA for the CDR3 is TGTGCCAGCAGCGTAGGAGGCCTTTCATATCAGCCCCAGCATTTT.

As DNA, the CDR3 is TGTGCCAGCACCATCACGGGCACTGAAGCTTTCTTT. Translating gives CASTITGTEAFF. The gene calls are TRBV7-2 and TRBJ1-1; the D is unclear. V lost 7 bases and J 4 bases, leaving 10 bases between the germline ends. The CDR3 is 12 residues long. Germline values: CDR1 SGHTA, CDR2 FQGNSA.

This rearrangement joins TRBV6-5 to TRBJ1-1; 7 nucleotides match TRBD1. Germline CDR1 is MNHEY and CDR2 is SVGAGI. This CDR3 contains 14 residues. J was trimmed by 2 bases and V by 7 bases; bases with no gene match: 7. CDR3 in amino acids: CASTPDRDNTEAFF. The CDR3 DNA is TGTGCCAGCACCCCAGACAGGGACAACACTGAAGCTTTCTTT.

In the case of this clone: The sample carries other DNA sequences with the same CDR3. The chain carries TRBV4-1 and TRBJ2-4; D unclear. V was pared by 0 bases and J by 5 bases, with 17 bases between. This CDR3 spans 17 amino acids. The germline V gene has CDR1 MGHRA and CDR2 YSYEKL. This CDR3 is CASSQDYLAASENIQYF. In nucleotides, the CDR3 is TGCGCCAGCAGCCAAGATTACCTGGCGGCTTCGGAAAACATTCAGTACTTC.

V gene TRBV9 combines with J gene TRBJ1-4, with a tentative D call TRBD1 (6 bases). Germline V lookup: CDR1 SGDLS, CDR2 YYNGEE. V was pared by 4 bases and J by 3 bases, with 13 bases between. The CDR3 consists of 15 residues. CDR3: CASSLSQGSNEKLFF. DNA of the CDR3: TGTGCCAGCAGCCTTTCCCAGGGGTCTAATGAAAAACTGTTTTTT.

This clone was counted a few times. This rearrangement joins TRBV20-1 to TRBJ1-1; the D is unclear. CDR3 length equals 11 residues. Trimming left V 3 bases short and J 6 bases short, with 8 bases between. Germline-derived CDR1 and CDR2 are DFQATT and SNEGSKA (reference sequence). The CDR3: CSASSGAEAFF. In nucleotides, the CDR3 is TGCAGTGCTAGTTCCGGTGCTGAAGCTTTCTTT.

The chain combines TRBV5-1 with TRBJ1-2; 7 bases are a match to TRBD1. CDR1 is SGHRS, CDR2 YFSETQ, per germline. CDR3 length equals 17 residues. With V trimmed by 9 bases and J by 3 bases, 20 bases remained unmatched. The CDR3, as DNA: TGCGCCACCAGGAGAGGGGACAGCCAACCCGGTGACTATGGCTACACCTTC. It translates to CATRRGDSQPGDYGYTF. Together with reference TRBV5-1 and TRBJ1-2, the CDR3 gives the full variable domain: KAGVTQTPRYLIKTRGQQVTLSCSPISGHRSVSWYQQTPGQGLQFLFEYFSETQRNKGNFPGRFSGRQFSNSRSEMNVSTLELGDSALYLCATRRGDSQPGDYGYTFGSGTRLTVV.

The chain employs TRBV4-3 and TRBJ2-1, with 7 bases that match TRBD1. Germline lookup yields CDR1 LGHNA and CDR2 YSLEER. The ends lost 0 bases at V and 0 bases at J; junction bases unmatched: 11. The CDR3 is made up of 19 amino acids. The CDR3 is CASSQDSRDRPSSYNEQFF. The CDR3 DNA sequence: TGCGCCAGCAGCCAAGATTCCCGGGACAGACCGAGCTCCTACAATGAGCAGTTCTTC.

The chain carries TRBV19 and TRBJ1-1, with TRBD1 as a possible D gene (6 bases). This CDR3 comprises 13 residues. Deletions cut 10 bases from V and 5 bases from J, with 17 bases between. From germline, CDR1 is LNHDA and CDR2 SQIVND (reference sequence). The chain's CDR3 is CATDDRWGTEAFF. The CDR3 nucleotides are TGTGCCACAGATGACAGGTGGGGGACTGAAGCTTTCTTT. Variable domain in full (rest from reference TRBV19 and TRBJ1-1): DGGITQSPKYLFRKEGQNVTLSCEQNLNHDAMYWYRQDPGQGLRLIYYSQIVNDFQKGDIAEGYSVSREKKESFPLTVTSAQKNPTAFYLCATDDRWGTEAFFGQGTRLTVV.

The chain is built from TRBV19 and TRBJ2-5; 7 bases fit TRBD1. V was pared by 3 bases and J by 2 bases, with 3 bases of the junction left unmatched. Germline CDR1 LNHDA, CDR2 SQIVND (reference sequence). The length of the CDR3 is 14 residues. In DNA form, the CDR3 reads TGTGCCAGTAGTATTCAGGGGGTACAAGAGACCCAGTACTTC. Translated, it gives CASSIQGVQETQYF. The full variable domain, its missing parts supplied by reference TRBV19 and TRBJ2-5, is DGGITQSPKYLFRKEGQNVTLSCEQNLNHDAMYWYRQDPGQGLRLIYYSQIVNDFQKGDIAEGYSVSREKKESFPLTVTSAQKNPTAFYLCASSIQGVQETQYFGPGTRLLVL.

This chain connects TRBV19 to TRBJ1-5, with D hard to call. The CDR3 contains 15 residues. Germline loops: CDR1 LNHDA, CDR2 SQIVND (reference sequence). Trimming shortened V by 7 bases and J by 0 bases, and 13 bases separated the two germline ends. DNA of the CDR3: TGTGCCAGTATCCCTCGGGGAAATAGCAATCAGCCCCAGCATTTT. It translates to CASIPRGNSNQPQHF.